This T cell receptor beta chain was recovered during a study of blood T cell repertoires in COVID-19. Study-level information: The United States, Italy and Spain provided the acute and convalescent COVID-19 samples. PBMCs, B-cell-depleted T cells, or T cells were the source of the cDNA or gDNA that made up the material.

Trimming took 3 bases from V and 8 from J, leaving 11 bases between them. This CDR3 is 13 amino acids long. Germline V gene data show CDR1 as GTSNPN and CDR2 as SVGIG (reference sequence). Authors' methods: Amplification with reference gene primers provided the estimates of nucleated cell counts. Sequenced by immunoSEQ multiplex PCR; TCRdb stores in-frame clones only, minus some. Clone size and the V and J calls come from that table; the DNA yielded D and trimming. The profile covers around 220,000 clones, with approximately 86% appearing a single time and 4.9% taken by the ten largest. The sequenced sample was peripheral blood. This chain uses TRBV30 with TRBJ1-6; D gene uncertain. This receptor was identified in a woman of 80 years or more with active or convalescent COVID-19. CDR3 nucleotides: TGTGCCTGGAGGCCCTTCGGAGATTCACCCCTCCACTTT. This sequence encodes CAWRPFGDSPLHF. Full variable domain (remainder filled in from reference TRBV30 and TRBJ1-6): SQTIHQWPATLVQPVGSPLSLECTVEGTSNPNLYWYRQAAGRGLQLLFYSVGIGQISSEVPQNLSASRPQDRQFILSSKKLLLSDSGFYLCAWRPFGDSPLHFGNGTRLTVT.